These 21 T cell receptor beta chains were sequenced from one sample in a study of T cell repertoires in cytomegalovirus infection (dated by TCRdb to 2018 to 2020). The sample's treatment or condition label, decoded: in vitro stimulation with specific CMV peptide epitopes to enrich CMV-specific T cells. Sequenced using an Illumina HiSeq 1500. The public sequencing data were trimmed at Q25 with fastp and processed into clonotypes with MiXCR by TCRdb, which kept only in-frame beta chains. Each entry merges the rows of one CDR3 protein and shows their most common DNA and genes. This sample is represented by about 770,000 distinct CDR3 sequences; about 28% of them were singletons. Clones ranked in the top ten supply about 12% of the sample. Antigens of these TCRs are unknown. Specimen: cultured CD8+ T cells from PBMCs, collected from culture after CMV antigen stimulation. The receptor source for this set is a human donor in good health (CMV status not recorded). Some clones in this sample may be carry-over from other donors' samples.

This chain links TRBV7-9 with TRBJ1-1; 7 nucleotides line up with TRBD1. The CDR3 contains 15 residues. Looked up from germline, CDR1 is SEHNR and CDR2 is FQNEAQ (reference sequence). The V segment lost 5 bases and the J segment 5 bases; nucleotides outside the gene matches: 11. The CDR3 DNA reads as TGTGCCAGCAGCGCGTGGCAGGGGGGGGGAACTGAAGCTTTCTTT. Its protein product is CASSAWQGGGTEAFF.

This clonotype was observed a few times. The V call is TRBV7-2, the J call TRBJ1-2; 7 bases line up with TRBD1. V gave up 7 bases and J gave up 3 bases; unmatched junction bases: 11. In germline, CDR1 is SGHTA, CDR2 FQGNSA. CDR3 length: 15 residues. CDR3 nucleotides: TGTGCCAGCACCCCCAGGGGGGCGCAGTACTATGGCTACACCTTC. Its translation: CASTPRGAQYYGYTF. The full variable domain, with the rest looked up from reference TRBV7-2 and TRBJ1-2, is GAGVSQSPSNKVTEKGKDVELRCDPISGHTALYWYRQSLGQGLEFLIYFQGNSAPDKSGLPSDRFSAERTGGSVSTLTIQRTQQEDSAVYLCASTPRGAQYYGYTFGSGTRLTVV.

The V and J genes are TRBV19 and TRBJ2-1, with D possibly matching TRBD1 (6 bases). Germline loops: CDR1 LNHDA, CDR2 SQIVND (reference sequence). Trimming removed 11 bases from V and 0 bases from J, with 14 bases in between. The CDR3 consists of 14 residues. CDR3 in amino acids: CAHQGGSSYNEQFF. CDR3 DNA sequence: TGTGCCCATCAAGGGGGTAGCTCCTACAATGAGCAGTTCTTC.

The chain is built from TRBV9 and TRBJ1-4; 8 positions match TRBD1. The trim removed 3 bases at V and 2 bases at J, leaving 6 bases unmatched. CDR1 SGDLS and CDR2 YYNGEE come from the germline V gene. The CDR3 is made up of 16 amino acids. CDR3 in amino acids: CASSAQGARTNEKLFF. The CDR3 nucleotides read TGTGCCAGCAGCGCGCAGGGGGCGCGCACTAATGAAAAACTGTTTTTT.

The genes are TRBV2 and TRBJ1-5, with D possibly TRBD1 on 5 matching bases. Trimming removed 0 bases at V and 5 bases at J, with 11 bases between. This CDR3 spans 15 amino acids. CDR1 is SNHLY and CDR2 is FYNNEI in the germline V gene. Here the CDR3 DNA reads TGTGCCAGCAGTGAAGCTCGGAGGGGCGATCAGCCCCAGCATTTT. Protein sequence: CASSEARRGDQPQHF.

This clonotype came up many times. The chain combines TRBV7-2 with TRBJ1-5, with 8 bases that match TRBD1. This CDR3 has 15 amino acids. CDR1 and CDR2 from the germline V gene are SGHTA and FQGNSA. V shed 5 bases and J 4 bases; nucleotides not matched to a gene: 7. The DNA for the CDR3 is TGTGCCAGCAGCCTCAGGGGGCGCTTAAATCAGCCCCAGCATTTT. It is translated as CASSLRGRLNQPQHF.

The V call is TRBV5-5, the J call TRBJ1-1; TRBD1 aligns across 10 bases. V lost 2 bases and J lost 0; bases outside the gene matches: 7. Germline values: CDR1 SGHKS, CDR2 YYEKEE (reference sequence). The CDR3 is made up of 17 amino acids. The CDR3 coding sequence is TGTGCCAGCAGCTTCTCCGGGACAGGGGTAATGAACACTGAAGCTTTCTTT. This encodes CASSFSGTGVMNTEAFF.

The gene calls are TRBV6-2 or TRBV6-3 and TRBJ1-1; D remains unclear. The CDR3 is made up of 12 amino acids. The V gene lost 4 bases and the J gene lost 8 bases, with 11 bases spanning the gap. The germline V gene has CDR1 MNHEY and CDR2 SVGEGT. The CDR3 nucleotides are TGTGCCAGCAGTTCCCAAAGGCCGGAAGCTTTCTTT. It translates to CASSSQRPEAFF.

The rearrangement joins TRBV9 to TRBJ2-1; 11 bases fit TRBD2. Per germline, CDR1 SGDLS and CDR2 YYNGEE. This CDR3 spans 16 amino acids. J was trimmed by 3 bases and V by 2 bases; bases with no gene match: 4. For the CDR3, the DNA is TGTGCCAGCAGCGTCGGGACTAGCGGCCTCTACAATGAGCAGTTCTTC. Its protein product is CASSVGTSGLYNEQFF.

This chain connects TRBV28 to TRBJ2-7, with D perhaps assigned TRBD1 or TRBD2 (5 bases each). The CDR3 is 15 residues long. Germline V gene data show CDR1 as MDHEN and CDR2 as SYDVKM. V dropped 2 bases and J dropped 5 bases, with 16 bases sitting between them. The CDR3 region has the DNA TGTGCCAGCAGTTTAGGGACGGCGGATCTCCACGAGCAGTACGTC. This codes for CASSLGTADLHEQYV.

This rearrangement joins TRBV12-3 or TRBV12-4 to TRBJ2-3; D might be TRBD2 (6 bases). There are 14 residues in the CDR3. Trimming shortened V by 8 bases and J by 2 bases, and 14 bases separated the two germline ends. The CDR3 here is CASLRGGHTDTQYF. CDR3 nucleotides: TGTGCCAGCCTGCGGGGCGGTCACACAGATACGCAGTATTTT.

This clonotype appeared a few times. The V gene is TRBV6-1, the J gene TRBJ1-1; D call uncertain. The V and J ends lost 10 bases and 4 bases respectively, with 16 bases between them. Germline CDR1 is MNHNS and CDR2 is SASEGT. CDR3 length: 13 amino acids. In nucleotides, the CDR3 is TGTGCCAATCGACCCGCGACGATCACTGAAGCTTTCTTT. Translation gives CANRPATITEAFF.

V usage is TRBV27 and J usage is TRBJ1-5; 7 bases map to TRBD1. The germline V gene has CDR1 MNHEY and CDR2 SMNVEV (reference sequence). This CDR3 spans 17 amino acids. V trimming: 3 bases; J trimming: 0 bases; junction bases outside the gene matches: 8. This CDR3 is CASSFITGVHSNQPQHF. The CDR3 DNA reads TGTGCCAGCAGTTTCATCACAGGGGTTCATAGCAATCAGCCCCAGCATTTT.

This clonotype was picked up a small number of times. The CDR3 coding sequence is TGTGCCAGCAGTTTAGGGTTAGGCAGGGGACGAGCAGGAACCTTC. It specifies CASSLGLGRGRAGTF. The V and J genes are TRBV12-3 or TRBV12-4 and TRBJ1-2; tentative D call: TRBD1 (6 bases). This CDR3 spans 15 amino acids. Trimming removed 1 base from V and 14 bases from J, with 23 bases in between.

This clonotype has a single count. J is TRBJ1-1 and V is TRBV6-6; 9 bases map to TRBD1. Germline assignment: CDR1 MNHNY and CDR2 SVGAGI (reference sequence). The CDR3 extends over 15 amino acids. J gave up 3 bases and V 2 bases, and 4 bases lay outside the gene matches. CDR3 residues: CASSYLQGAHTEAFF. The CDR3, as DNA: TGTGCCAGCAGTTACCTACAGGGGGCCCACACTGAAGCTTTCTTT.

The rearrangement links TRBV6-4 to TRBJ2-3, with TRBD2 matching 10 bases. CDR1 is MRHNA, CDR2 SNTAGT, per germline. Trimming cost V 6 bases and J 2 bases; bases outside gene matches: 8. This CDR3 has 16 amino acids. The CDR3 is CASSPSAGGNTDTQYF. The CDR3 coding sequence is TGTGCCAGCAGCCCATCAGCGGGGGGGAACACAGATACGCAGTATTTT.

The gene calls are TRBV6-2 or TRBV6-3 and TRBJ1-2; D possibly corresponds to TRBD1 (5 bases). This CDR3 comprises 17 residues. The ends were cut back, 6 bases at V and 0 bases at J, with 20 bases in the middle. CDR1 MNHEY and CDR2 SVGEGT come from the germline V gene. The CDR3 DNA reads as TGTGCCAGCAGAACCATTTACCCGGGGCTGACTAACTATGGCTACACCTTC. Protein sequence: CASRTIYPGLTNYGYTF.

The chain has TRBV2 and TRBJ1-4, with 8 bases identical to TRBD1. This CDR3 contains 16 residues. With 5 bases clipped from V and 8 bases from J, the junction kept 13 bases outside the gene matches. The germline gives CDR1 SNHLY, CDR2 FYNNEI. CDR3 DNA: TGTGCCAGCAGTCAACGAGCAGGGGGCGCGGGGGAAAAACTGTTTTTT. This gives the protein CASSQRAGGAGEKLFF.

This chain links TRBV20-1 with TRBJ2-7; D may be TRBD2 (5 bases). This CDR3 spans 12 amino acids. Trimming cost V 5 bases and J 7 bases, with 15 bases left between them. The germline gives CDR1 DFQATT, CDR2 SNEGSKA (reference sequence). This CDR3 is CSAPDLTGEQYV. As DNA, the CDR3 is TGCAGTGCTCCGGACTTGACGGGGGAGCAGTACGTC.

The rearrangement uses TRBV15 and TRBJ2-2; 11 nucleotides align to TRBD1. V lost 0 bases to trimming and J lost 5 bases; unmatched junction nucleotides: 5. Germline assignment: CDR1 LNHNV and CDR2 YYDKDF (reference sequence). The CDR3 is made up of 17 amino acids. The CDR3 sequence: CATSRDLRDRGTGELFF. The CDR3 nucleotides are TGTGCCACCAGCAGAGACCTCCGGGACAGGGGGACCGGGGAGCTGTTTTTT.

The chain employs TRBV11-2 and TRBJ1-1; the D gene is possibly TRBD1 (5 bases). Germline assignment: CDR1 SGHAT and CDR2 FQNNGV. The CDR3 contains 15 residues. V shed 5 bases and J shed 4 bases, with 17 bases lying between them. CDR3 loop: CASSATMGDGTEAFF. CDR3 bases: TGTGCCAGCAGCGCAACGATGGGGGATGGCACTGAAGCTTTCTTT.